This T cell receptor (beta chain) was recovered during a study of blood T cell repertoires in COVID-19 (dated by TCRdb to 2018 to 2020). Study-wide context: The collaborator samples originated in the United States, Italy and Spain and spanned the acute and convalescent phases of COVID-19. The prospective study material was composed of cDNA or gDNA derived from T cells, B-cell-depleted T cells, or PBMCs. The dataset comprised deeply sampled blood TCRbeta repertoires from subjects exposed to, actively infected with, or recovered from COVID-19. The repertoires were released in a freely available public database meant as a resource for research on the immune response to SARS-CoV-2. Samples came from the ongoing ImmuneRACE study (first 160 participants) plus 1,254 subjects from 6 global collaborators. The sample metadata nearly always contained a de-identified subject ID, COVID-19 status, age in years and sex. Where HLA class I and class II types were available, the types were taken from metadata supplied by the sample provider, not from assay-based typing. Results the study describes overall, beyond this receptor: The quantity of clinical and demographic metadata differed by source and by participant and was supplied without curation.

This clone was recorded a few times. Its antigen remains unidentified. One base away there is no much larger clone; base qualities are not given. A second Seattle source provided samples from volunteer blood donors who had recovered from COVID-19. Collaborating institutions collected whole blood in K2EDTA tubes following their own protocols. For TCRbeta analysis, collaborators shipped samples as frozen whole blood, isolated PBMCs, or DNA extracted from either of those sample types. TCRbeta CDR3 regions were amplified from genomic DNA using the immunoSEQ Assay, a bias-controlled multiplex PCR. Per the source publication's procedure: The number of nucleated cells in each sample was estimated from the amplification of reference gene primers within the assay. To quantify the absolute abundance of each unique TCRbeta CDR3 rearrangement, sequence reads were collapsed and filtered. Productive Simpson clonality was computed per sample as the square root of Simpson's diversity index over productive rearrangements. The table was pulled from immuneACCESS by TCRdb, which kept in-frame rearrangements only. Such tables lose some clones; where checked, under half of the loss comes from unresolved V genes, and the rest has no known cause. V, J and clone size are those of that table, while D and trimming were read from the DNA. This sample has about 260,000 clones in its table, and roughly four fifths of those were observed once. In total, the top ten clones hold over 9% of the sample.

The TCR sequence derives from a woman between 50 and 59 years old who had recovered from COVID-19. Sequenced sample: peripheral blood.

The bases are TGTGCCAGCAGCTTAAAGGGGGTCAATGAGCAGTTCTTC. It encodes CASSLKGVNEQFF. This sequence uses TRBV5-4 and TRBJ2-1; a tentative D call is TRBD1 (6 bases match). V is reduced by 2 bases and J by 6 bases, leaving a spacing of 9 bases between them. From the cysteine up to the phenylalanine, the CDR3 has a length of 13 residues. The read is trimmed to its CDR3 DNA, 39 bases read in frame from base 1. The germline V gene (reference sequence) gives CDR1 as SGHNT and CDR2 as YYREEE. The variable domain in full, with residues beyond the CDR3 obtained from the reference TRBV5-4 and TRBJ2-1 genes, is ETGVTQSPTHLIKTRGQQVTLRCSSQSGHNTVSWYQQALGQGPQFIFQYYREEENGRGNFPPRFSGLQFPNYSSELNVNALELDDSALYLCASSLKGVNEQFFGPGTRLTVL.